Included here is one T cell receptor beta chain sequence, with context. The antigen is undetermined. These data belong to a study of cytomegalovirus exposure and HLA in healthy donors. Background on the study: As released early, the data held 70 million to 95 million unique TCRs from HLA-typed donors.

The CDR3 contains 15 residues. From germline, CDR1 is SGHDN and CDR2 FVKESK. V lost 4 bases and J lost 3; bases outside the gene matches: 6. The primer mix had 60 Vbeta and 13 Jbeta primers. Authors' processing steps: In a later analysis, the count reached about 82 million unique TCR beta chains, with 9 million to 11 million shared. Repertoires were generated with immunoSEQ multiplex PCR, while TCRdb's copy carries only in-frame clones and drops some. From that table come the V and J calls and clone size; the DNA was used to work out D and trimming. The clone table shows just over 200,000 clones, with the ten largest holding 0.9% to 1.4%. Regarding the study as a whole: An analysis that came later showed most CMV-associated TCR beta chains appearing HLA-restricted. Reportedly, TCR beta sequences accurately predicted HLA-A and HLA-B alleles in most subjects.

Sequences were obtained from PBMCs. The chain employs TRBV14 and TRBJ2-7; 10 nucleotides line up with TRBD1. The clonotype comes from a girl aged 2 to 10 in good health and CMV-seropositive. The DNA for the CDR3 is TGTGCCAGCAGCCCCAGCTGGACAGGGGGCTACGAGCAGTACTTC. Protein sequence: CASSPSWTGGYEQYF.